One T cell receptor (beta chain) is described in this entry. No antigen is known for it. Trimming took off 2 bases at V and 4 bases at J, with 11 bases between the two ends. The CDR3 spans 13 residues. Germline V gene lookup returns CDR1 SQVTM and CDR2 ANQGSEA. This sample was taken from a study of post-analysis software for immune sequencing data. Whole-study results and caveats: Roughly five TRBV segments appeared more often in patients than in controls, and TRBV5-6, TRBV5-1 and TRBV20-1 were among these.

Unique molecular identifiers were carried by the TCR beta cDNA libraries. TCRdb reanalysed the PCR reads using MiXCR and keeps one entry per CDR3 protein. The sample has some 700,000 distinct CDR3 sequences, around 60% seen once. The TCR sequence derives from a girl between 2 and 10 years old with multiple sclerosis. V usage is TRBV29-1 and J usage is TRBJ1-2; TRBD1 is a possible D gene (5 bases). The sequenced sample was blood. In DNA form, the CDR3 reads TGCAGCGTTGAATCCGGACAAGGCTATGGCTACACCTTC. Residues: CSVESGQGYGYTF.